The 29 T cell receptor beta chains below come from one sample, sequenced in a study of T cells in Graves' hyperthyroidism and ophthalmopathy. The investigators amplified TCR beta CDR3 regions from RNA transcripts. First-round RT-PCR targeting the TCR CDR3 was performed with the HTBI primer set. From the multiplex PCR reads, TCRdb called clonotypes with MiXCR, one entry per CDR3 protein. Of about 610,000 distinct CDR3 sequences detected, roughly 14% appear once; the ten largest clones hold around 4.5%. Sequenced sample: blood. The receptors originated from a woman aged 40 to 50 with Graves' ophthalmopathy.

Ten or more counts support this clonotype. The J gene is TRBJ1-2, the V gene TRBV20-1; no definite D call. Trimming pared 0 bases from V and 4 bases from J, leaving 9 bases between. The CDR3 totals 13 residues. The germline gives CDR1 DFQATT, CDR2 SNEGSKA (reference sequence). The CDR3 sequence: CSARDASSYGYTF. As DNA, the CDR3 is TGCAGTGCTAGAGATGCATCCAGCTATGGCTACACCTTC.

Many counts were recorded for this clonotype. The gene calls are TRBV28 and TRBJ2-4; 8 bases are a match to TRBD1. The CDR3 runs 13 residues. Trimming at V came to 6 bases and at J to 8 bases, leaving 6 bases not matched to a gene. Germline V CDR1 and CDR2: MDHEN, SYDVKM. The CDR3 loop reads CASRQGAKDIQYF. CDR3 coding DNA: TGTGCCAGCAGGCAGGGGGCGAAGGACATTCAGTACTTC.

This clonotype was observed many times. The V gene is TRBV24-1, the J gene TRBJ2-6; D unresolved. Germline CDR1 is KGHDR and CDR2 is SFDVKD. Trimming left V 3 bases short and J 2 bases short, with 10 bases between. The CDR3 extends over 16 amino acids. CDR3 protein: CATSDPVATGANVLTF. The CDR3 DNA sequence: TGTGCCACCAGTGATCCAGTTGCTACTGGGGCCAACGTCCTGACTTTC.

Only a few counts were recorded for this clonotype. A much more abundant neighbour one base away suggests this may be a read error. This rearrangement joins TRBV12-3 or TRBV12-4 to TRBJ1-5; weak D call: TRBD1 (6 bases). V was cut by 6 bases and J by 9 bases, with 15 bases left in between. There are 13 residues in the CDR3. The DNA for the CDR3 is TGTGCCAGCAGGCTAGGGGGGATTCGGCCCCAGCATTTT. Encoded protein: CASRLGGIRPQHF.

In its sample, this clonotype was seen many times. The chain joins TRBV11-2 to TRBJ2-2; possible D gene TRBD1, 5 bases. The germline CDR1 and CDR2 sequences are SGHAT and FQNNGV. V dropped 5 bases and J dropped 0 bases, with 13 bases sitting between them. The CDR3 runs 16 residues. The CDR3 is CASSLFETANTGELFF. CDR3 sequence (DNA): TGTGCCAGCAGCCTCTTCGAGACAGCGAACACCGGGGAGCTGTTTTTT.

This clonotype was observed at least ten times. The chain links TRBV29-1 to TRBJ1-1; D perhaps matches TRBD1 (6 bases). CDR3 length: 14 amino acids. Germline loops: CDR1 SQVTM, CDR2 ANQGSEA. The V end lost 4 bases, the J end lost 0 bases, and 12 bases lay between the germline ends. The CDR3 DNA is TGCAGCGTTGTGGACAGCAACATGAACACTGAAGCTTTCTTT. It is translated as CSVVDSNMNTEAFF.

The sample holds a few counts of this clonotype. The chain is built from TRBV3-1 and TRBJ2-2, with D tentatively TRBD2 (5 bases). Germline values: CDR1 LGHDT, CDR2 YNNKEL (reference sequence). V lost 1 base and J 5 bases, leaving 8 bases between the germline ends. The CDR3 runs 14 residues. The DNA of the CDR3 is TGTGCCAGCAGCCAAGCTAGCCTTACCGGGGAGCTGTTTTTT. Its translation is CASSQASLTGELFF.

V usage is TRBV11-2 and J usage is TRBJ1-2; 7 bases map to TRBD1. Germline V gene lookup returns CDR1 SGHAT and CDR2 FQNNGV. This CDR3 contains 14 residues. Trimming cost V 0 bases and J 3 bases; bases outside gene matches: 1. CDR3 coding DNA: TGTGCCAGCAGCTTAGACCAGGGGGACTATGGCTACACCTTC. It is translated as CASSLDQGDYGYTF.

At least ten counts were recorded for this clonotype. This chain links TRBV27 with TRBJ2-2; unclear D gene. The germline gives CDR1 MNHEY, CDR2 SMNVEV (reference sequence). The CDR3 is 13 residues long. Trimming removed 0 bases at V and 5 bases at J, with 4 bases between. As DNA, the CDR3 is TGTGCCAGCAGTTTATCCGAGACCGGGGAGCTGTTTTTT. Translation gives CASSLSETGELFF.

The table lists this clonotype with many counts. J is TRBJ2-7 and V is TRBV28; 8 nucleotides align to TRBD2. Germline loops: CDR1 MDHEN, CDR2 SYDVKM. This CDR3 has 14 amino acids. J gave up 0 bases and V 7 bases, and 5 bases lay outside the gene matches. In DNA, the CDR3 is TGTGCCAGCACGAATAGCGGGGCCTCCTACGAGCAGTACTTC. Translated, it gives CASTNSGASYEQYF.

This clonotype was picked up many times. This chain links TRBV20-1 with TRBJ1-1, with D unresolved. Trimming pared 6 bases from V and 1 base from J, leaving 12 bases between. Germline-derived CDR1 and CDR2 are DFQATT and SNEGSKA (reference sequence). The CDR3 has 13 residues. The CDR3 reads CSALLSTNTEAFF. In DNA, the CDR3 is TGCAGTGCCCTATTGAGTACGAACACTGAAGCTTTCTTT.

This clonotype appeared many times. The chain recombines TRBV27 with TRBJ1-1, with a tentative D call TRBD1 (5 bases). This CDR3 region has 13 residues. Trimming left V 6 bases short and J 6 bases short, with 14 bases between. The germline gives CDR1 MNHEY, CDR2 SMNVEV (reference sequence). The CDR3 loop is CASSLGRGPEAFF. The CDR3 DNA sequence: TGTGCCAGCAGCCTTGGAAGGGGCCCTGAAGCTTTCTTT.

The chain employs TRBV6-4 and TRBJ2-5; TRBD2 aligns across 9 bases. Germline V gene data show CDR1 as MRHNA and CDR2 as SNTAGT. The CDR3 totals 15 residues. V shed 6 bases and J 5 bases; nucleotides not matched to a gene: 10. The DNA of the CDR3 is TGTGCCAGCAGACTGAGAGCGGGAGGTTTGGAGACCCAGTACTTC. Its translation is CASRLRAGGLETQYF.

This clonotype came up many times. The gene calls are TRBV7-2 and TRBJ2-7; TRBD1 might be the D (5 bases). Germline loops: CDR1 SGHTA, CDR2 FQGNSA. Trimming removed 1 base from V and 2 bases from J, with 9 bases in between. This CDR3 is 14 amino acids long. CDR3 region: CASSLEGATYEQYF. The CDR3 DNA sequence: TGTGCCAGCAGCTTAGAAGGGGCGACCTACGAGCAGTACTTC.

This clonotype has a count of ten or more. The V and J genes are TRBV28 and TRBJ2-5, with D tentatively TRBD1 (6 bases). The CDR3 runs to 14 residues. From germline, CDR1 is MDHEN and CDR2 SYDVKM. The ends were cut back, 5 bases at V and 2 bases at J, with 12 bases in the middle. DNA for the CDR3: TGTGCCAGCAGTGACGGACAGTTTCAAGAGACCCAGTACTTC. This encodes CASSDGQFQETQYF.

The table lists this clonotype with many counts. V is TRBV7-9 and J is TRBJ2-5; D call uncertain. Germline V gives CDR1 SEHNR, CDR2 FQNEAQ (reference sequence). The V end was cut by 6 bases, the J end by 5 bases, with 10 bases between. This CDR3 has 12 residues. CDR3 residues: CASSLSGETQYF. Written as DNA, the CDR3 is TGTGCCAGCAGTTTATCCGGGGAGACCCAGTACTTC.

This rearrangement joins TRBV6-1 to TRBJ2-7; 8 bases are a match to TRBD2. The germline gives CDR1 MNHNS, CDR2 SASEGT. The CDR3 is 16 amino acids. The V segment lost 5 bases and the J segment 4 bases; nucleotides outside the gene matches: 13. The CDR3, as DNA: TGTGCCAGCAGTACGGCAGCGGGAGTAAGCGGGTACGAGCAGTACTTC. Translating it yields CASSTAAGVSGYEQYF.

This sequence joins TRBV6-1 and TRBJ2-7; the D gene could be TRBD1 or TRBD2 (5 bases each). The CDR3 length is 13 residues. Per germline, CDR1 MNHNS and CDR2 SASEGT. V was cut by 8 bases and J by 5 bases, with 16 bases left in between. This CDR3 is CASALGESDEQYF. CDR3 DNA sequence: TGTGCCAGCGCGCTAGGGGAGTCCGACGAGCAGTACTTC.

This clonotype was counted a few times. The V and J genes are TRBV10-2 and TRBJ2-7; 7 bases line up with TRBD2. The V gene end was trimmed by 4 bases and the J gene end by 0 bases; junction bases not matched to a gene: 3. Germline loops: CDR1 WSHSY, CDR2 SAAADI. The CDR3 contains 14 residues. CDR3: CASSARGDSYEQYF. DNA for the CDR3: TGCGCCAGCAGTGCACGGGGGGACTCCTACGAGCAGTACTTC.

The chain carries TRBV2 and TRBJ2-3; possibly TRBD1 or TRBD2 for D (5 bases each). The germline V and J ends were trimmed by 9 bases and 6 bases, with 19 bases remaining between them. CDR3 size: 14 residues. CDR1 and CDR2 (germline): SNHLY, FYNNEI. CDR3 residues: CASNRGPRGDTQYF. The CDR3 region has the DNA TGTGCCAGTAACCGAGGTCCCCGGGGCGATACGCAGTATTTT.

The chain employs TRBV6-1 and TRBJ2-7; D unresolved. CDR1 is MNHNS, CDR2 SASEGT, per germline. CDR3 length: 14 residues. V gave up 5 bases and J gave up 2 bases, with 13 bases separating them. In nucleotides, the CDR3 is TGTGCCAGCAGTCCTCGTGTTGATACCTACGAGCAGTACTTC. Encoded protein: CASSPRVDTYEQYF.

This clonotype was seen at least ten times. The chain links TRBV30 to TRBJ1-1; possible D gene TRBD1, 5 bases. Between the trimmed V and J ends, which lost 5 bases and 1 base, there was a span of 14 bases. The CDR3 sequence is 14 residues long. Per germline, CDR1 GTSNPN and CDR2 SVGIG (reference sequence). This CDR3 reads CAWGPGTENTEAFF. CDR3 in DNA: TGTGCCTGGGGTCCCGGGACGGAGAACACTGAAGCTTTCTTT.

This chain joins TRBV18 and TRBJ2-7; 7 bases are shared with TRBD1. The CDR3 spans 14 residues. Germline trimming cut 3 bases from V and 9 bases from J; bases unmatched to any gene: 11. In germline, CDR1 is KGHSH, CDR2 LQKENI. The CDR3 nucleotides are TGTGCCAGCTCACCCGTCGGGGACAGAGGGGGGCAGTACTTC. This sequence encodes CASSPVGDRGGQYF. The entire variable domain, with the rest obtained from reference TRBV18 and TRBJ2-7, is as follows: NAGVMQNPRHLVRRRGQEARLRCSPMKGHSHVYWYRQLPEEGLKFMVYLQKENIIDESGMPKERFSAEFPKEGPSILRIQQVVRGDSAAYFCASSPVGDRGGQYFGPGTRLTVT.

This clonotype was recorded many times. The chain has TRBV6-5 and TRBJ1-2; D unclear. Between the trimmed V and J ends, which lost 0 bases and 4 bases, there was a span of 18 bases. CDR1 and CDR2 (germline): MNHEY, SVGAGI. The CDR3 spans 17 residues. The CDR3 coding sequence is TGTGCCAGCAGTTACTCGAAAGCCCTCTTGGCAACCTATGGCTACACCTTC. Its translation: CASSYSKALLATYGYTF.

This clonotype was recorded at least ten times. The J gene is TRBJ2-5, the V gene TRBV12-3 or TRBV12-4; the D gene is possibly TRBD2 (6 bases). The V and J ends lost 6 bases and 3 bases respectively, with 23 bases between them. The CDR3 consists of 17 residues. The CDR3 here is CASSPTAHLGEEETQYF. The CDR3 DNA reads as TGTGCCAGCAGCCCAACGGCGCACCTGGGGGAGGAAGAGACCCAGTACTTC.

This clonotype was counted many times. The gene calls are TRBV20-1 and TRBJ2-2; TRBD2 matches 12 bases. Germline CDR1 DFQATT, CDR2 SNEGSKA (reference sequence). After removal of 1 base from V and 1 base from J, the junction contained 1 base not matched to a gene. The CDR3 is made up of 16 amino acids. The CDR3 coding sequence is TGCAGTGCTAGAGGACTAGCGGGGGAGAACACCGGGGAGCTGTTTTTT. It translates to CSARGLAGENTGELFF.

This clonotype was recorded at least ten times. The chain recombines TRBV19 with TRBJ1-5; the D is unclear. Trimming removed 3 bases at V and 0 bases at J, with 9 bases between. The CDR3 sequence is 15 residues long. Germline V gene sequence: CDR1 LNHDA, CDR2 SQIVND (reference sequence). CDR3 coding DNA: TGTGCCAGTAGTATCCCAGGACTTAGCAATCAGCCCCAGCATTTT. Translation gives CASSIPGLSNQPQHF.

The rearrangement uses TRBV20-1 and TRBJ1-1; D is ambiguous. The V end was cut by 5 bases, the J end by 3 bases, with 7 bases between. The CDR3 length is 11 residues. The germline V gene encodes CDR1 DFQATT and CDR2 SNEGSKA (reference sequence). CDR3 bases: TGCAGTGCTTCCGGCGACACTGAAGCTTTCTTT. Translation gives CSASGDTEAFF.

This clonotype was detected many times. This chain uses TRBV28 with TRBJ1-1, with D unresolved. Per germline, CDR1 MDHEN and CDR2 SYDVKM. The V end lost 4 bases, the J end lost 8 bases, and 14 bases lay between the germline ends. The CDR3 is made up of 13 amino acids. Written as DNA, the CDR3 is TGTGCCAGCAGTTCCGAGGAGGGCTTGGAAGCTTTCTTT. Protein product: CASSSEEGLEAFF.